The T cell receptor beta chain described here comes from a study of long-term antiretroviral therapy in people with HIV. Study-wide points: There were no data on ART adherence, viral resistance or therapy changes, a gap that limits inferences about post-ART repertoire changes.

Sequencing used immunoSEQ v3.0 at survey level. Sequenced by immunoSEQ multiplex PCR; TCRdb stores in-frame clones only, minus some. The data hold 25,000 to 35,000 clones, with about 86% observed a single time. CDR1 and CDR2 from the germline V gene are SGHTA and FQGNSA. The CDR3 extends over 14 amino acids. The V end was cut by 3 bases, the J end by 2 bases, with 9 bases between. Cryopreserved PBMC samples of roughly 0.85-11 million cells were used for DNA extraction. As regards this clone: As yet, its antigen is unknown.

The sequencing used unsorted PBMCs, collected 0.8 years after starting antiretroviral therapy. The source is a woman aged 25 to 39 with HIV. The J gene is TRBJ2-3, the V gene TRBV7-2; D remains ambiguous. CDR3 sequence (DNA): TGTGCCAGCAGCTTCGGGCAGCTCACAGATACGCAGTATTTT. Amino acid sequence: CASSFGQLTDTQYF.